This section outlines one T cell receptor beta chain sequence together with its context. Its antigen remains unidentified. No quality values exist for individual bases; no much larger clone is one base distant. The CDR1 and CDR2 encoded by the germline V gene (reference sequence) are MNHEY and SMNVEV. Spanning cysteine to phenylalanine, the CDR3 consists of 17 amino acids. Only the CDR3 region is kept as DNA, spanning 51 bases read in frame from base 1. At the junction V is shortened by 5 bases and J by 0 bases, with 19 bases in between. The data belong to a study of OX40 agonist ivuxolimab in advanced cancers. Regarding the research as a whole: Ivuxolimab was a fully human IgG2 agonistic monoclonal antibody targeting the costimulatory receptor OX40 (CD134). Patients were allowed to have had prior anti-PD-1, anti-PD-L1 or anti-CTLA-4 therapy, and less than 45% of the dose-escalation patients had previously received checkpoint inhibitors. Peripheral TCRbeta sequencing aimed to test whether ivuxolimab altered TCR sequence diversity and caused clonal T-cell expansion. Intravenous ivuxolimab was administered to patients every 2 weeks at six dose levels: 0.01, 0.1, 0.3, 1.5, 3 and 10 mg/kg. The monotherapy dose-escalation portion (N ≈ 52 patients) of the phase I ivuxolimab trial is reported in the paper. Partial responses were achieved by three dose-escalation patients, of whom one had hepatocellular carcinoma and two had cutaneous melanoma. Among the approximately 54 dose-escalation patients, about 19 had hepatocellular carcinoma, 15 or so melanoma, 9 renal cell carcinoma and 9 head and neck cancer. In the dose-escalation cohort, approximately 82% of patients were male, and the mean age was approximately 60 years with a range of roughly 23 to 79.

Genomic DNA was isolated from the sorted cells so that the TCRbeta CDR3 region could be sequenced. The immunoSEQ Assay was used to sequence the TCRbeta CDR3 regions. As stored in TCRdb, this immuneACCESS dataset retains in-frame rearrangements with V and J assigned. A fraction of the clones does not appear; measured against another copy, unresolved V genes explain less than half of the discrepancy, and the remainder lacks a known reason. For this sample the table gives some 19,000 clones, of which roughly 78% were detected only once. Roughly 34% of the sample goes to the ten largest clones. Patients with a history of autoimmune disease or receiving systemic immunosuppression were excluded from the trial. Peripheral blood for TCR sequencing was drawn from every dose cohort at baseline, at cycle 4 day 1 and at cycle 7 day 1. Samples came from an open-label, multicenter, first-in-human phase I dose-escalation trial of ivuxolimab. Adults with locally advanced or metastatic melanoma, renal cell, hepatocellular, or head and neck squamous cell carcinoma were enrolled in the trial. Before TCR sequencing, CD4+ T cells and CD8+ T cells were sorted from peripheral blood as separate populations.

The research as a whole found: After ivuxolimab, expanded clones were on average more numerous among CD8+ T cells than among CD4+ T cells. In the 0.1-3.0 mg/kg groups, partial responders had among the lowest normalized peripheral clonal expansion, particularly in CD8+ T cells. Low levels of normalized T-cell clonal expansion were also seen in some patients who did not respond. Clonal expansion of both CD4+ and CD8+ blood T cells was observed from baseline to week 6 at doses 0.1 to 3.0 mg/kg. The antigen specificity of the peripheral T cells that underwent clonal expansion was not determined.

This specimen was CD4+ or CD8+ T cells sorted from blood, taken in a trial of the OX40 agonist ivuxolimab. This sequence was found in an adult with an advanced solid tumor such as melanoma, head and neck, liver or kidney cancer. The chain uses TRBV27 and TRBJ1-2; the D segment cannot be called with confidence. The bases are TGTGCCAGCAGTCCTGCACCTCCTTTTTGGGCTAACTATGGCTACACCTTC. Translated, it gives CASSPAPPFWANYGYTF.